Listed below are T cell receptor beta chains from one sample, sequenced in a study of blood T cell repertoires in COVID-19. Some clones are missing from TCRdb's copy, which holds only in-frame ones; the method was immunoSEQ multiplex PCR. The table includes about 100,000 clones, 65% to 90% detected once. The sequenced material came from peripheral blood. Receptors originate from a man of 80 years or more with active or convalescent COVID-19. CDR3s include the opening cysteine and the closing phenylalanine or tryptophan. The D gene is left open where the match is weak. The size field is filled for only some rows; it gives once, few, many or a size class.

J gene | clone size | D gene | V gene | CDR3 protein | CDR3 DNA
TRBJ2-5 | . | TRBD2 | TRBV6-5 | CASSYRGGPQETQYF | TGTGCCAGCAGTTACCGGGGGGGCCCACAAGAGACCCAGTACTTC
TRBJ1-1 | . | TRBD1 | TRBV4-1 | CASSQGTGFSTEAFF | TGCGCCAGCAGCCAAGGGACAGGGTTTTCGACTGAAGCTTTCTTT
TRBJ2-1 | . | TRBD2 | TRBV4-1 | CASSPSGLEGPQFF | TGCGCCAGCAGCCCTTCGGGACTAGAGGGGCCGCAGTTCTTC
TRBJ2-1 | . | TRBD1 | TRBV14 | CASSQIIRTGRSSYNEQFF | TGTGCCAGCAGCCAGATAATACGGACAGGCCGGTCCTCCTACAATGAGCAGTTCTTC
TRBJ1-3 | . | . | TRBV9 | CASSVEGGITGNTIYF | TGTGCCAGCAGCGTAGAAGGGGGAATTACTGGAAACACCATATATTTT
TRBJ1-2 | . | TRBD1 | TRBV5-6 | CASSLAFSLTGRYGYTF | TGTGCCAGCAGCTTGGCATTTTCCCTGACAGGGAGGTATGGCTACACCTTC
TRBJ1-6 | . | . | TRBV5-1 | CASTPGVRGIQGSPLHF | TGCGCCAGCACTCCCGGCGTTAGGGGGATCCAAGGTTCACCCCTCCACTTT
TRBJ2-5 | . | TRBD2 | TRBV19 | CASSMVAGETQYF | TGTGCCAGTAGTATGGTAGCGGGAGAGACCCAGTACTTC
TRBJ1-3 | . | TRBD1 | TRBV18 | CASSPLTGGFESSGNTIYF | TGTGCCAGCTCACCTTTGACAGGGGGCTTTGAGAGCTCTGGAAACACCATATATTTT
TRBJ2-2 | . | . | TRBV5-1 | CASSLMPPGTGELFF | TGCGCCAGCAGCCTAATGCCCCCGGGCACCGGGGAGCTGTTTTTT
TRBJ2-3 | . | TRBD2 | TRBV3-1/TRBV3-2 | CASSQVMGGLQYF | TGTGCCAGCAGCCAAGTGATGGGAGGGTTGCAGTATTTT
TRBJ2-5 | few | TRBD1 | TRBV7-9 | CASRGQGTAETQYF | TGTGCCAGCAGGGGACAGGGAACGGCAGAGACCCAGTACTTC
TRBJ1-1 | . | TRBD1 | TRBV5-1 | CASSEDRGPQAFF | TGCGCCAGCAGCGAGGACAGGGGGCCTCAAGCTTTCTTT
TRBJ2-1 | once | TRBD2 | TRBV15 | CATSGGLAHEQFF | TGTGCCACCAGCGGAGGACTAGCGCATGAGCAGTTCTTC